These 16 T cell receptor beta chains share one sample of origin, sequenced in a study of regulatory T cells in long-lasting Graves disease. Library construction for TCR beta used iRepertoire HTBI primers and Arm-PCR of CDR3 regions. TCRdb analysed the multiplex PCR reads with MiXCR anew, one entry per CDR3 protein. The profile shows roughly 560,000 distinct CDR3 sequences, about 16% of them singletons. Specified time point: newly diagnosed GD, antithyroid drugs for less than 3 months. PBMC-derived RNA was used for the TCR library. This same sample was also taken into another study, of T cells in Graves' hyperthyroidism and ophthalmopathy.

Sequencing used peripheral blood mononuclear cells (PBMCs), obtained at new diagnosis, from a patient treated with antithyroid drugs. The receptor source for this set is a woman aged 35-65 years with Graves disease.

This clonotype was seen many times. The V call is TRBV2, the J call TRBJ2-2, with a possible D match to TRBD1 (6 bases). Germline CDR1 is SNHLY and CDR2 is FYNNEI. The CDR3 has 14 residues. Trimming pared 11 bases from V and 2 bases from J, leaving 15 bases between. CDR3 sequence reads: CAVTGTTNTGELFF. CDR3 sequence (DNA): TGTGCCGTCACCGGGACAACCAACACCGGGGAGCTGTTTTTT.

This clonotype has a handful of counts. This chain connects TRBV6-1 to TRBJ1-1; D might be TRBD1 (5 bases). Trimming took 7 bases from V and 5 from J, leaving 14 bases between them. This CDR3 is built from 13 residues. The germline CDR1 and CDR2 sequences are MNHNS and SASEGT. The CDR3 loop is CASTRPGQTEAFF. DNA of the CDR3: TGTGCCAGCACCCGGCCAGGGCAAACTGAAGCTTTCTTT.

V gene TRBV5-1 combines with J gene TRBJ2-7; no reliable D call. Trimming took 4 bases from V and 3 from J, leaving 11 bases between them. This CDR3 has 13 amino acids. Per the germline V gene, CDR1 is SGHRS and CDR2 is YFSETQ. CDR3 sequence reads: CASSPDQGYEQYF. The CDR3 DNA reads as TGCGCCAGCAGCCCGGACCAAGGCTACGAGCAGTACTTC.

J is TRBJ2-3 and V is TRBV15; 14 bases map to TRBD2. Unmatched junction bases numbered 7, after V lost 5 bases and J lost 3 bases. Germline V gives CDR1 LNHNV, CDR2 YYDKDF (reference sequence). This CDR3 contains 17 residues. CDR3 in amino acids: CATSGGTSGGGTDTQYF. The DNA for the CDR3 is TGTGCCACCAGCGGGGGGACTAGCGGGGGTGGGACAGATACGCAGTATTTT. Together with reference TRBV15 and TRBJ2-3, the CDR3 gives the full variable domain: DAMVIQNPRYQVTQFGKPVTLSCSQTLNHNVMYWYQQKSSQAPKLLFHYYDKDFNNEADTPDNFQSRRPNTSFCFLDIRSPGLGDTAMYLCATSGGTSGGGTDTQYFGPGTRLTVL.

The V gene is TRBV11-2, the J gene TRBJ1-6, with D unclear. The V gene lost 0 bases and the J gene lost 4 bases, with 4 bases spanning the gap. Germline V gene sequence: CDR1 SGHAT, CDR2 FQNNGV. This CDR3 is 14 amino acids long. CDR3 nucleotide sequence: TGTGCCAGCAGCTTAGACACTTATAATTCACCCCTCCACTTT. Encoded protein: CASSLDTYNSPLHF. The full variable domain, completed using reference TRBV11-2 and TRBJ1-6, is EAGVAQSPRYKIIEKRQSVAFWCNPISGHATLYWYQQILGQGPKLLIQFQNNGVVDDSQLPKDRFSAERLKGVDSTLKIQPAKLEDSAVYLCASSLDTYNSPLHFGNGTRLTVT.

This clonotype was seen a few times. This chain links TRBV4-2 with TRBJ1-5; D is perhaps TRBD1 (6 bases). The V gene's germline CDR1 is LGHNA and CDR2 YNFKEQ. V was trimmed by 3 bases and J by 2 bases, leaving 11 bases between them. CDR3 length: 15 amino acids. The CDR3, as DNA: TGTGCCAGCAGCCAGTCGAGACAGGGCAATCAGCCCCAGCATTTT. It codes for CASSQSRQGNQPQHF.

This clonotype was counted many times. The genes are TRBV6-1 and TRBJ2-1; 10 bases are shared with TRBD1. V trimming: 5 bases; J trimming: 5 bases; junction bases outside the gene matches: 6. CDR3 length: 15 amino acids. CDR1 is MNHNS and CDR2 is SASEGT in the germline V gene. The CDR3 DNA is TGTGCCAGCAGTAGGACAGGGGGAGGGGACAATGAGCAGTTCTTC. Protein: CASSRTGGGDNEQFF.

Ten or more counts support this clonotype. The chain has TRBV12-3 or TRBV12-4 and TRBJ2-3; no clear D gene. V lost 5 bases, J lost 4 bases, and 16 bases lay in between. The CDR3 runs 15 residues. The CDR3 region is CASSPRTLQSDTQYF. The DNA of the CDR3 is TGTGCCAGCAGTCCCCGGACCCTGCAATCAGATACGCAGTATTTT.

This rearrangement joins TRBV19 to TRBJ2-7; tentatively, D is TRBD2 (6 bases). In germline, CDR1 is LNHDA, CDR2 SQIVND (reference sequence). Trimming shortened V by 5 bases and J by 3 bases, and 11 bases separated the two germline ends. The CDR3 covers 13 residues. CDR3 nucleotides: TGTGCCAGTAGTCCTCCGGGGGTCTACGAGCAGTACTTC. The encoded protein is CASSPPGVYEQYF.

Many counts were recorded for this clonotype. This sequence joins TRBV27 and TRBJ2-1; 10 positions agree with TRBD1. Germline-derived CDR1 and CDR2 are MNHEY and SMNVEV (reference sequence). CDR3 size: 14 residues. With 5 bases clipped from V and 9 bases from J, the junction kept 7 bases outside the gene matches. CDR3 sequence: CASSAGQGLGEQFF. In nucleotides, the CDR3 is TGTGCCAGCAGTGCGGGACAGGGGCTAGGTGAGCAGTTCTTC.

This clonotype came up many times. V is TRBV12-3 or TRBV12-4 and J is TRBJ2-5, with D perhaps matching TRBD1 (6 bases). The V and J ends lost 0 bases and 5 bases respectively, with 10 bases between them. The CDR3 length is 14 residues. The CDR3 region has the DNA TGTGCCAGCAGTTTAGCGGGGGCCGGGGAGACCCAGTACTTC. Translated: CASSLAGAGETQYF.

This clonotype was counted many times. The J gene is TRBJ2-3, the V gene TRBV7-6; 10 bases align to TRBD2. CDR3 length: 14 residues. J gave up 2 bases and V 9 bases, and 5 bases lay outside the gene matches. Germline lookup yields CDR1 SGHVS and CDR2 FNYEAQ. The CDR3 DNA reads TGTGCCAGGTCTAGCGGGGGCCTCACAGATACGCAGTATTTT. This codes for CARSSGGLTDTQYF.

This chain links TRBV6-2 or TRBV6-3 with TRBJ2-5; 8 bases match TRBD2. The CDR3 spans 13 residues. In germline, CDR1 is MNHEY, CDR2 SVGEGT. The V and J ends lost 2 bases and 9 bases, in that order; junction bases with no gene match: 5. DNA for the CDR3: TGTGCCAGCAGTTACGCGGGGGGCCCCGCCCAGTACTTC. Translated, it gives CASSYAGGPAQYF.

This clonotype has more than one count but fewer than ten. A much larger clone is a single base away; this may be a read error. The chain has TRBV3-1 and TRBJ1-1; possible D gene TRBD1, 6 bases. Germline loops: CDR1 LGHDT, CDR2 YNNKEL (reference sequence). The CDR3 runs to 16 residues. The CDR3 coding sequence is TGTGTCAGCAGCCAAGACGGGGGCCACTTGAACACTGAAGCTTTCTTT. It encodes CVSSQDGGHLNTEAFF.

This clonotype has only a few counts. The rearrangement links TRBV12-3 or TRBV12-4 to TRBJ2-6; D ambiguous. This CDR3 spans 15 amino acids. V was clipped by 3 bases and J by 1 base, with 7 bases between them. CDR3 residues: CASSFGPSGANVLTF. The CDR3 DNA reads as TGTGCCAGCAGTTTTGGCCCGTCTGGGGCCAACGTCCTGACTTTC.

About this clonotype itself: A much larger clone lies one base from this, so it may be a read error. The chain combines TRBV7-8 with TRBJ2-1, with 9 bases aligning to TRBD2. The CDR3 is made up of 19 amino acids. Germline V gives CDR1 SGHVS, CDR2 FQNEAQ. This CDR3 is CASSLGAASGGHPYDEQFF. DNA for the CDR3: TGTGCCAGCAGCTTAGGAGCCGCCAGCGGGGGGCATCCCTACGATGAGCAGTTCTTC. Full variable domain (rest looked up from reference TRBV7-8 and TRBJ2-1): GAGVSQSPRYKVAKRGQDVALRCDPISGHVSLFWYQQALGQGPEFLTYFQNEAQLDKSGLPSDRFFAERPEGSVSTLKIQRTQQEDSAVYLCASSLGAASGGHPYDEQFFGPGTRLTVL.